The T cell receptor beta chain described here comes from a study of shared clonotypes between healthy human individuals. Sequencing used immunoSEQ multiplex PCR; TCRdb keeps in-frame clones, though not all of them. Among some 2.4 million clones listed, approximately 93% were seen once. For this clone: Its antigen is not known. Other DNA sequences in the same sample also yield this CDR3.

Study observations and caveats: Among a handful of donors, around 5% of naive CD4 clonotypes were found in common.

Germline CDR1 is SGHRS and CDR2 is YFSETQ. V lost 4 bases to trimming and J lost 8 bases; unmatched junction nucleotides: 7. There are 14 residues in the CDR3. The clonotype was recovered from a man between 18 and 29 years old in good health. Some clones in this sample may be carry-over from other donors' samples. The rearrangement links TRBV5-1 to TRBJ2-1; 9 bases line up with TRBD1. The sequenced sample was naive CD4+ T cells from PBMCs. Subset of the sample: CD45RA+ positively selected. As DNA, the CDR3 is TGCGCCAGCAGCCTAGGACAGGGGAGGGATGAGCAGTTCTTC. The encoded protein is CASSLGQGRDEQFF.